This T cell receptor (beta chain) was sequenced in a study of blood T cells in healthy people across ages. CDR3 size: 13 residues. V shed 6 bases, J shed 10 bases, and the junction held 6 bases outside the gene matches. Germline V gene sequence: CDR1 MNHEY, CDR2 SVGAGI. PCR was performed a second time for 7 to 11 cycles using a sample-barcoded 5' primer and a J-beta primer mix. TCRdb redid the calling of the 5' RACE reads with MiXCR, one entry per CDR3 protein. The data hold just over 1 million distinct CDR3 sequences, with under 55% observed a single time. The sequence was collected from a woman in her sixties or seventies in good health. Material for sequencing was blood. This chain joins TRBV6-5 and TRBJ1-1; 12 bases are a match to TRBD1. CDR3 region: CASSGTGGQGAFF. The CDR3 DNA follows: TGTGCCAGCAGCGGGACAGGGGGCCAGGGAGCTTTCTTT.